The entry below gives a single T cell receptor (beta chain) sequence along with its context. These data belong to a study of cytomegalovirus exposure and HLA in healthy donors. J lost 2 bases, V lost 2 bases, and 9 bases had no gene match. Looked up from germline, CDR1 is LGHNA and CDR2 is YNFKEQ. This CDR3 contains 17 residues. The PCR employed 60 Vbeta primers together with 13 Jbeta primers. Using immunoSEQ multiplex PCR, the repertoire was profiled, and TCRdb retains in-frame clones only, with some absent. Of 80,000 to 95,000 clones listed, about 89% are singletons. Sequenced sample: PBMCs. V is TRBV4-2 and J is TRBJ2-5; 9 nucleotides agree with TRBD2. This TCR derives from a man aged 25-45 years in good health and CMV-seropositive. CDR3 protein: CASSQQGSGSSQETQYF. Written as DNA, the CDR3 is TGTGCCAGCAGCCAACAGGGTAGCGGGAGCTCTCAAGAGACCCAGTACTTC.